Each of the 6 T cell receptor beta chains below was sequenced from the same sample in a study of early T cells in non-severe SARS-CoV-2 infection. TCRdb recomputed calls from the 5' RACE reads with MiXCR, one row per CDR3 protein. The sample yields some 58,000 distinct CDR3 sequences, roughly 10% seen once. The source was whole blood, collected at baseline. The receptors come from an adult who was a healthcare worker with PCR-confirmed SARS-CoV-2 infection or an uninfected control (not recorded which).

The chain links TRBV3-1 to TRBJ2-5; weak D call: TRBD2 (6 bases). CDR3 length: 19 amino acids. Germline CDR1 is LGHDT and CDR2 is YNNKEL (reference sequence). Trimming cost V 6 bases and J 2 bases, with 28 bases left between them. For the CDR3, the DNA is TGTGCCAGCAGTTTGACCTTTTCGGAGGGAGCGACGCGACAAGAGACCCAGTACTTC. It specifies CASSLTFSEGATRQETQYF.

This rearrangement joins TRBV7-9 to TRBJ1-2; 8 bases match TRBD1. The V gene's germline CDR1 is SEHNR and CDR2 FQNEAQ (reference sequence). CDR3 length: 14 residues. V was clipped by 5 bases and J by 6 bases; unmatched bases: 8. CDR3: CASSDPGQGDGYTF. The CDR3 nucleotides are TGTGCCAGCAGCGATCCCGGACAGGGTGATGGCTACACCTTC.

CDR3 sequence (DNA): TGTGCCAGCAGCGATAACAGGGGGCGCTTCTACGAGCAGTACTTC. This codes for CASSDNRGRFYEQYF. The chain links TRBV6-2 or TRBV6-3 to TRBJ2-7; TRBD1 matches at 9 bases. The V gene's germline CDR1 is MNHEY and CDR2 SVGEGT. Germline trimming cut 6 bases from V and 3 bases from J; bases unmatched to any gene: 9. CDR3 length: 15 amino acids.

J is TRBJ2-7 and V is TRBV2; maybe TRBD1 (5 bases). There are 12 residues in the CDR3. The V end lost 6 bases, the J end lost 3 bases, and 9 bases lay between the germline ends. The germline V gene has CDR1 SNHLY and CDR2 FYNNEI. The DNA of the CDR3 is TGTGCCAGCAGCAGACAGAACTACGAGCAGTACTTC. Its protein is CASSRQNYEQYF.

The chain joins TRBV28 to TRBJ2-5, with D unresolved. The CDR3 covers 14 residues. V lost 5 bases to trimming and J lost 1 base, with 11 bases between them. Germline V gene data show CDR1 as MDHEN and CDR2 as SYDVKM. CDR3 residues: CASSTPPGQETQYF. Written as DNA, the CDR3 is TGTGCCAGCAGTACCCCCCCCGGCCAAGAGACCCAGTACTTC.

This clonotype was observed at least ten times. The rearrangement uses TRBV7-8 and TRBJ2-5; D not certain. CDR1 is SGHVS, CDR2 FQNEAQ, per germline. CDR3 size: 11 residues. Trimming removed 4 bases at V and 5 bases at J, with 5 bases between. CDR3 nucleotides: TGTGCCAGCAGCTATGACGAGACCCAGTACTTC. Encoded protein: CASSYDETQYF.